Sequencing of this T cell receptor (beta chain) was carried out in a study of cytomegalovirus exposure and HLA in healthy donors. Primers included in the PCR were 60 Vbeta and 13 Jbeta primers. Sequenced by immunoSEQ multiplex PCR; TCRdb stores in-frame clones only, minus some. This table holds around 64,000 clones, 86% found once. Study results and limitations: Earlier analysis yielded a pattern in which most TCR beta V segments were productive about 90% or about 30% of the time. In a later analysis, a missense DCLRE1C variant was linked to TCR beta V- and J-gene trimming. The likely origin of a cluster of highly shared sequence variants was a sequencing artifact. As a later analysis showed, several of the most significant clusters appeared to be linked to common viral pathogens.

Details on this clone: The antigen is not known.

The CDR3 contains 14 residues. Germline V gives CDR1 MGHDK, CDR2 SYGVNS. V lost 1 base and J 0 bases, leaving 7 bases between the germline ends. The chain is built from TRBV25-1 and TRBJ2-7; D possibly corresponds to TRBD1 (5 bases). Sequencing used PBMCs. This receptor was taken from a woman aged 30 to 39 in good health and CMV-seronegative. In DNA form, the CDR3 reads TGTGCCAGCAGTGAATGGGGCGACTCCTACGAGCAGTACTTC. Encoded protein: CASSEWGDSYEQYF.